The 29 T cell receptor beta chains below all came from one sample that was sequenced in a study of T cell responses to AZD1222 COVID-19 vaccine. Profiled with immunoSEQ multiplex PCR; TCRdb holds only in-frame clones, not every one. This sample has 100,000 to 150,000 clones, with roughly 90% found just once. Sequencing used peripheral blood, obtained on day 0 of AZD1222 vaccination. All receptors derive from an adult in good health.

This clone was seen a handful of times. The chain joins TRBV19 to TRBJ2-7, with TRBD1 matching 10 bases. This CDR3 has 16 amino acids. Per the germline V gene, CDR1 is LNHDA and CDR2 is SQIVND (reference sequence). V shed 5 bases, J shed 7 bases, and the junction held 14 bases outside the gene matches. The CDR3 sequence: CASSPLTDRGQGEQYF. The DNA for the CDR3 is TGTGCCAGTAGTCCCCTCACCGACAGGGGGCAAGGTGAGCAGTACTTC. The full variable domain, its missing parts supplied by reference TRBV19 and TRBJ2-7, is DGGITQSPKYLFRKEGQNVTLSCEQNLNHDAMYWYRQDPGQGLRLIYYSQIVNDFQKGDIAEGYSVSREKKESFPLTVTSAQKNPTAFYLCASSPLTDRGQGEQYFGPGTRLTVT.

This sequence joins TRBV1 and TRBJ2-3; TRBD2, as called in the table, went unchecked against the DNA. TRBV1 counts as a pseudogene. The CDR3 totals 16 residues. Here the CDR3 DNA reads TGCACCAGCAGCCGGACCCGGGACTCCTATTCGGATACGCAGTATTTT. Translating it yields CTSSRTRDSYSDTQYF.

This chain connects TRBV28 to TRBJ2-7; 8 bases align to TRBD1. Germline CDR1 and CDR2: MDHEN and SYDVKM. The CDR3 totals 13 residues. The V segment lost 3 bases and the J segment 6 bases; nucleotides outside the gene matches: 4. The CDR3 bases are TGTGCCAGCAGTTTGTCAGGGGGCACCGAGCAGTACTTC. Translation: CASSLSGGTEQYF. The entire variable domain, with the rest obtained from reference TRBV28 and TRBJ2-7, is as follows: DVKVTQSSRYLVKRTGEKVFLECVQDMDHENMFWYRQDPGLGLRLIYFSYDVKMKEKGDIPEGYSVSREKKERFSLILESASTNQTSMYLCASSLSGGTEQYFGPGTRLTVT.

This CDR3 reads CAISESQGEDEQYF. CDR3 coding DNA: TGTGCCATCAGTGAGTCCCAGGGAGAGGACGAGCAGTACTTC. The J gene is TRBJ2-7, the V gene TRBV10-3; either TRBD1 or TRBD2 may fit D (5 bases each). V gave up 0 bases and J gave up 5 bases, with 11 bases separating them. CDR3 length: 14 amino acids. CDR1 ENHRY and CDR2 SYGVKD come from the germline V gene.

This chain connects TRBV3-1 (or the pseudogene TRBV3-2) to TRBJ2-7; 7 nucleotides agree with TRBD1. The CDR3 has 15 residues. With 7 bases clipped from V and 0 bases from J, the junction kept 9 bases outside the gene matches. CDR1 is LGHDT, CDR2 YNNKEL, per germline (reference sequence). CDR3: CASTGSDRLSYEQYF. The DNA of the CDR3 is TGTGCCAGCACCGGTTCGGACAGGCTCTCCTACGAGCAGTACTTC.

This clone was recorded a few times. The rearrangement uses TRBV5-1 and TRBJ2-2, with D perhaps matching TRBD1 (6 bases). The CDR3 is 17 amino acids. CDR1 SGHRS and CDR2 YFSETQ come from the germline V gene. Trimming cost V 1 base and J 5 bases, with 18 bases left between them. CDR3: CASSLSPTDSSTGELFF. The CDR3 DNA reads as TGCGCCAGCAGCTTGTCCCCGACGGACAGCTCTACCGGGGAGCTGTTTTTT.

The chain couples TRBV6-4 to TRBJ1-4, with unresolved D. V shed 5 bases and J shed 5 bases, with 12 bases lying between them. This CDR3 is 14 amino acids long. Per the germline V gene, CDR1 is MRHNA and CDR2 is SNTAGT. The CDR3 DNA is TGTGCCAGCAGTCACCAACATGGGAATGAAAAACTGTTTTTT. Protein: CASSHQHGNEKLFF.

As concerns this clone: An end of the junction differs from the germline gene, which may be a read error. The CDR3 DNA reads as TGTGCCAGCTCATCACCCACCTGGACAGGAAGGGGCCATGGCTACACCTTC. Amino acids: CASSSPTWTGRGHGYTF. The chain links TRBV18 to TRBJ1-2; 7 bases are shared with TRBD1. Germline V lookup: CDR1 KGHSH, CDR2 LQKENI. The CDR3 runs 17 residues.

The chain has TRBV5-1 and TRBJ2-3, with D maybe TRBD1 (6 bases). The CDR3 has 14 residues. Between the trimmed V and J ends, which lost 4 bases and 0 bases, there was a span of 9 bases. Germline loops: CDR1 SGHRS, CDR2 YFSETQ. DNA of the CDR3: TGCGCCAGCAGCGACAGGAAGAGCACAGATACGCAGTATTTT. It specifies CASSDRKSTDTQYF.

The chain combines TRBV3-1 (or the pseudogene TRBV3-2) with TRBJ2-7; TRBD2 aligns across 9 bases. From germline, CDR1 is LGHDT and CDR2 YNNKEL (reference sequence). With 0 bases clipped from V and 1 base from J, the junction kept 10 bases outside the gene matches. The CDR3 is 18 residues long. The DNA of the CDR3 is TGTGCCAGCAGCCAAGATGGGAGCGGGAGGATCCCGTCCTACGAGCAGTACTTC. It yields the protein CASSQDGSGRIPSYEQYF.

The rearrangement uses TRBV5-1 and TRBJ1-1; TRBD1 is a possible D gene (6 bases). The CDR3 sequence is 15 residues long. Germline loops: CDR1 SGHRS, CDR2 YFSETQ. Trimming removed 5 bases from V and 4 bases from J, with 18 bases in between. The CDR3 loop is CASRETGYHITEAFF. The CDR3 bases are TGCGCCAGCAGGGAAACAGGGTACCATATCACTGAAGCTTTCTTT. The full variable domain, rest sourced from reference TRBV5-1 and TRBJ1-1, is KAGVTQTPRYLIKTRGQQVTLSCSPISGHRSVSWYQQTPGQGLQFLFEYFSETQRNKGNFPGRFSGRQFSNSRSEMNVSTLELGDSALYLCASRETGYHITEAFFGQGTRLTVV.

The J gene is TRBJ2-2, the V gene TRBV5-1; 7 bases agree with TRBD2. With 6 bases clipped from V and 4 bases from J, the junction kept 9 bases outside the gene matches. Germline CDR1 is SGHRS and CDR2 is YFSETQ. The CDR3 is 15 residues long. CDR3 sequence: CASNLPGGSTGELFF. For the CDR3, the DNA is TGCGCCAGCAACCTTCCGGGAGGTAGCACCGGGGAGCTGTTTTTT.

The V call is TRBV6-2 or TRBV6-3, the J call TRBJ2-5; D gene ambiguous. The CDR3 consists of 14 residues. V was trimmed by 4 bases and J by 7 bases, leaving 16 bases between them. Germline values: CDR1 MNHEY, CDR2 SVGEGT. DNA of the CDR3: TGTGCCAGCAGTTCCCCCGGGCTCTCGTCGACCCAGTACTTC. Translated, it gives CASSSPGLSSTQYF.

The chain is built from TRBV5-1 and TRBJ2-3; 7 bases are a match to TRBD1. Trimming took 0 bases from V and 0 from J; bases not matched to a gene: 1. CDR1 is SGHRS and CDR2 is YFSETQ in the germline V gene. This CDR3 has 15 residues. As DNA, the CDR3 is TGCGCCAGCAGCTTGGGACAGGGCAGCACAGATACGCAGTATTTT. Protein product: CASSLGQGSTDTQYF.

The V call is TRBV6-5, the J call TRBJ1-1, with 7 bases lining up with TRBD1. With 8 bases clipped from V and 1 base from J, the junction kept 10 bases outside the gene matches. CDR3 length: 15 amino acids. CDR1 MNHEY and CDR2 SVGAGI come from the germline V gene. The CDR3 here is CASATTGSGNTEAFF. CDR3 in DNA: TGTGCCAGCGCGACGACAGGGTCAGGGAACACTGAAGCTTTCTTT.

The chain recombines TRBV4-2 with TRBJ1-5, with a weak D call TRBD1 (6 bases). CDR1 and CDR2 (germline): LGHNA, YNFKEQ. This CDR3 is 13 amino acids long. Trimming removed 5 bases at V and 7 bases at J, with 12 bases between. The CDR3 DNA is TGTGCCAGCAGCGCAGGGGTGGTGCAGCCCCAGCATTTT. Its translation is CASSAGVVQPQHF.

This clone has just a few counts. DNA of the CDR3: TGTGCCACCAGTGGTGAGAACTACCTGGCCTACAATGAGCAGTTCTTC. Translating it yields CATSGENYLAYNEQFF. The gene calls are TRBV24-1 and TRBJ2-1, with D uncertain. Germline-derived CDR1 and CDR2 are KGHDR and SFDVKD. The V gene lost 5 bases and the J gene lost 2 bases, with 15 bases spanning the gap. The CDR3 runs 16 residues.

This clone was observed a handful of times. The chain combines TRBV6-5 with TRBJ2-7, with TRBD2 matching 9 bases. Germline trimming cut 5 bases from V and 2 bases from J; bases unmatched to any gene: 7. In germline, CDR1 is MNHEY, CDR2 SVGAGI. The CDR3 length is 15 residues. CDR3 loop: CASSRSGRPPYEQYF. The CDR3, as DNA: TGTGCCAGCAGTCGTAGCGGGAGACCTCCCTACGAGCAGTACTTC.

V and J are TRBV6-5 and TRBJ1-5; TRBD1 matches 7 bases. The CDR3 runs to 14 residues. J was trimmed by 7 bases and V by 6 bases; bases with no gene match: 9. CDR1 is MNHEY and CDR2 is SVGAGI in the germline V gene. Written as DNA, the CDR3 is TGTGCCAGCAGCCCGGACAGGAGAGTGCAGCCCCAGCATTTT. Translation gives CASSPDRRVQPQHF.

The chain joins TRBV28 to TRBJ1-6; no clear D. From germline, CDR1 is MDHEN and CDR2 SYDVKM. This CDR3 spans 14 amino acids. The V and J ends lost 5 bases and 2 bases respectively, with 7 bases between them. CDR3 residues: CASSPSTYNSPLHF. CDR3 sequence (DNA): TGTGCCAGCAGTCCGTCCACCTATAATTCACCCCTCCACTTT.

The V call is TRBV10-3, the J call TRBJ2-1; 8 bases line up with TRBD1. CDR3 size: 14 residues. CDR1 is ENHRY and CDR2 is SYGVKD in the germline V gene. Trimming removed 9 bases from V and 5 bases from J; junction bases left unmatched: 9. CDR3 amino acids: CAMKTDRDNNEQFF. CDR3 coding DNA: TGTGCCATGAAGACGGACAGGGACAACAATGAGCAGTTCTTC.

The chain's CDR3 is CASSPPSGRAFEQFF. The CDR3 DNA reads TGTGCCAGCTCACCACCGAGCGGGAGGGCCTTTGAGCAGTTCTTC. The rearrangement links TRBV18 to TRBJ2-1; TRBD2 matches at 10 bases. Germline CDR1 and CDR2: KGHSH and LQKENI. V lost 0 bases to trimming and J lost 9 bases; unmatched junction nucleotides: 5. This CDR3 has 15 residues.

This chain links TRBV5-4 with TRBJ2-1; TRBD1 matches at 9 bases. Trimming removed 4 bases from V and 6 bases from J; junction bases left unmatched: 20. The CDR3 is 19 amino acids. Germline loops: CDR1 SGHNT, CDR2 YYREEE (reference sequence). The DNA of the CDR3 is TGTGCCAGCAGCCCTCGTAAAATGATTCGGGGACAGGGCGTCAATGAGCAGTTCTTC. It specifies CASSPRKMIRGQGVNEQFF.

Only one count was recorded for this clone. This chain connects TRBV28 to TRBJ1-1; 7 nucleotides match TRBD1. The germline CDR1 and CDR2 sequences are MDHEN and SYDVKM. There are 20 residues in the CDR3. The J segment lost 0 bases and the V segment lost 3 bases, leaving 19 bases of the junction unmatched. The CDR3 region has the DNA TGTGCCAGCAGTTTGTTGGGAGGAGGGGGCTTTATCGGGTTGAACACTGAAGCTTTCTTT. This codes for CASSLLGGGGFIGLNTEAFF.

CDR3 protein: CASRPTGGGYTF. The CDR3 bases are TGTGCCAGCAGGCCGACAGGGGGTGGCTACACCTTC. The chain links TRBV6-5 to TRBJ1-2; 9 positions agree with TRBD1. CDR3 length: 12 residues. Trimming took 6 bases from V and 7 from J; bases not matched to a gene: 3. In germline, CDR1 is MNHEY, CDR2 SVGAGI.

The chain combines TRBV5-1 with TRBJ2-7; 8 bases align to TRBD2. Trimming removed 2 bases from V and 7 bases from J; junction bases left unmatched: 8. The germline CDR1 and CDR2 sequences are SGHRS and YFSETQ. The CDR3 contains 14 residues. DNA for the CDR3: TGCGCCAGCAGCTTAGCGGGAGCCCCCTTGGAGCAGTACTTC. Its protein product is CASSLAGAPLEQYF.

The chain links TRBV7-9 to TRBJ1-6; D is unclear. From germline, CDR1 is SEHNR and CDR2 FQNEAQ (reference sequence). The CDR3 consists of 15 residues. The V end was cut by 2 bases, the J end by 7 bases, with 12 bases between. Here the CDR3 DNA reads TGTGCCAGCAGCTTAACCCTAGATCCAAATTCACCCCTCCACTTT. Amino acids: CASSLTLDPNSPLHF.

The chain recombines TRBV19 with TRBJ1-5; 7 nucleotides align to TRBD1. The CDR3 has 14 amino acids. Trimming took 10 bases from V and 9 from J; bases not matched to a gene: 15. Looked up from germline, CDR1 is LNHDA and CDR2 is SQIVND (reference sequence). DNA for the CDR3: TGTGCCATCTCCCGGGACAGTAGCTTTTGGCCCCAGCATTTT. Amino acids: CAISRDSSFWPQHF. Together with reference TRBV19 and TRBJ1-5, the CDR3 gives the full variable domain: DGGITQSPKYLFRKEGQNVTLSCEQNLNHDAMYWYRQDPGQGLRLIYYSQIVNDFQKGDIAEGYSVSREKKESFPLTVTSAQKNPTAFYLCAISRDSSFWPQHFGDGTRLSIL.

This sequence joins TRBV6-2 or TRBV6-3 and TRBJ2-1; 13 bases line up with TRBD2. Germline trimming cut 0 bases from V and 3 bases from J; bases unmatched to any gene: 11. CDR3 size: 20 residues. Germline lookup yields CDR1 MNHEY and CDR2 SVGEGT. The CDR3 DNA reads TGTGCCAGCAGTTACTCTCGACTAGCGGGAGGTGTCGGTCACTACAATGAGCAGTTCTTC. The encoded protein is CASSYSRLAGGVGHYNEQFF.